Presented here are 26 T cell receptor beta chains from one specimen sequenced in a study of blood T cell repertoires in COVID-19. Some clones are missing from TCRdb's copy, which holds only in-frame ones; the method was immunoSEQ multiplex PCR. The repertoire consists of about half a million clones, with 89% occurring once and the leading ten covering approximately 0.9%. Sequencing was carried out using peripheral blood. The source is a man in his late teens or twenties with COVID-19, enrolled during active disease.

CDR3: CASSYGRTTGELFF. The CDR3 nucleotides are TGTGCCAGCAGTTACGGCAGAACAACCGGGGAGCTGTTTTTT. The chain joins TRBV6-5 to TRBJ2-2; D is uncertain. Trimming removed 2 bases from V and 5 bases from J, with 9 bases in between. CDR3 length equals 14 residues. Germline V gene sequence: CDR1 MNHEY, CDR2 SVGAGI.

This clone has just one count. This chain uses TRBV15 with TRBJ2-3, with D hard to call. Deletions cut 3 bases from V and 2 bases from J, with 12 bases between. This CDR3 comprises 15 residues. The germline V gene has CDR1 LNHNV and CDR2 YYDKDF (reference sequence). The CDR3 coding sequence is TGTGCCACCAGCAGGAGGCGTTCGCCCACAGATACGCAGTATTTT. Its protein product is CATSRRRSPTDTQYF.

The chain couples TRBV5-5 to TRBJ2-3; a possible D gene is TRBD2 (6 bases). The length of the CDR3 is 15 residues. The V end was cut by 4 bases, the J end by 3 bases, with 15 bases between. The germline CDR1 and CDR2 sequences are SGHKS and YYEKEE (reference sequence). For the CDR3, the DNA is TGTGCCAGCAGCCTGGTCGGGAGAGCGACAGATACGCAGTATTTT. This gives the protein CASSLVGRATDTQYF.

The CDR3 DNA follows: TGTGCCAGCAGCTTCCGGACTTCGCCCGGGGAGCTGTTTTTT. This gives the protein CASSFRTSPGELFF. This chain links TRBV7-9 with TRBJ2-2; D may be TRBD2 (5 bases). The CDR3 covers 14 residues. V lost 3 bases and J lost 6, with 11 bases in between. CDR1 and CDR2 from the germline V gene are SEHNR and FQNEAQ (reference sequence).

This clone was detected a few times. The rearrangement uses TRBV6-5 and TRBJ1-5, with 8 nucleotides matching TRBD1. V shed 6 bases, J shed 4 bases, and the junction held 5 bases outside the gene matches. Germline CDR1 reads MNHEY; CDR2 reads SVGAGI. The CDR3 spans 14 residues. The DNA of the CDR3 is TGTGCCAGCAGAACGACAGGGGAGAATCAGCCCCAGCATTTT. Amino acid sequence: CASRTTGENQPQHF.

The chain joins TRBV7-6 to TRBJ1-1; D uncertain. The V and J ends lost 7 bases and 1 base respectively, with 16 bases between them. The CDR3 has 15 residues. The germline CDR1 and CDR2 sequences are SGHVS and FNYEAQ. The CDR3 DNA reads as TGTGCCAGCACCCTTATCGGTTCAAGGAACACTGAAGCTTTCTTT. It encodes CASTLIGSRNTEAFF.

The sample holds one count of this clone. This chain links TRBV5-1 with TRBJ2-3, with no clear D. CDR1 and CDR2 from the germline V gene are SGHRS and YFSETQ. The CDR3 is 15 residues long. V lost 4 bases and J 4 bases, leaving 16 bases between the germline ends. CDR3 in amino acids: CASSLENYEADTQYF. CDR3 in DNA: TGCGCCAGCAGCCTTGAGAACTATGAGGCAGATACGCAGTATTTT.

The rearrangement joins TRBV6-5 to TRBJ2-7, with 7 bases fitting TRBD1. Trimming at V came to 6 bases and at J to 6 bases, leaving 2 bases not matched to a gene. Germline values: CDR1 MNHEY, CDR2 SVGAGI. The CDR3 is 11 amino acids. The CDR3: CASRAGGEQYF. Here the CDR3 DNA reads TGTGCCAGCAGGGCAGGGGGCGAGCAGTACTTC.

The chain combines TRBV14 with TRBJ2-7, with 13 bases identical to TRBD2. The CDR3 runs 16 residues. Germline trimming cut 4 bases from V and 4 bases from J; bases unmatched to any gene: 7. Germline V gene sequence: CDR1 SGHDN, CDR2 FVKESK. The CDR3 loop reads CASSLWTSGRVYEQYF. The DNA of the CDR3 is TGTGCCAGCAGCCTCTGGACTAGCGGGAGAGTATACGAGCAGTACTTC.

The genes are TRBV7-9 and TRBJ2-4; 7 positions agree with TRBD1. Germline V gene data show CDR1 as SEHNR and CDR2 as FQNEAQ (reference sequence). Germline trimming cut 4 bases from V and 7 bases from J; bases unmatched to any gene: 7. This CDR3 region has 14 residues. The CDR3 sequence is CASSYPGQRNIQYF. CDR3 DNA sequence: TGTGCCAGCAGCTACCCGGGACAGCGGAACATTCAGTACTTC. Full variable domain (missing parts from reference TRBV7-9 and TRBJ2-4): DTGVSQNPRHKITKRGQNVTFRCDPISEHNRLYWYRQTLGQGPEFLTYFQNEAQLEKSRLLSDRFSAERPKGSFSTLEIQRTEQGDSAMYLCASSYPGQRNIQYFGAGTRLSVL.

The CDR3 region has the DNA TGCGCCAGCAGTGAGTTAGGAGCCGCGGGGGAGCAGTACTTC. Translating it yields CASSELGAAGEQYF. This rearrangement joins TRBV10-2 to TRBJ2-7; possible D gene TRBD2, 6 bases. Trimming removed 1 base at V and 7 bases at J, with 14 bases between. The CDR3 spans 14 residues. Germline V gene sequence: CDR1 WSHSY, CDR2 SAAADI.

This chain uses TRBV29-1 with TRBJ1-1; D remains unclear. With 8 bases removed from V and 3 bases from J, the gap between germline ends came to 13 bases. This CDR3 region has 12 residues. CDR1 SQVTM and CDR2 ANQGSEA come from the germline V gene. The CDR3 bases are TGCAGCCTCGGTTTCGGGGACACTGAAGCTTTCTTT. Translating it yields CSLGFGDTEAFF.

J is TRBJ1-6 and V is TRBV19; possibly TRBD1 for D (6 bases). The V end lost 3 bases, the J end lost 7 bases, and 10 bases lay between the germline ends. The CDR3 is 14 amino acids. Germline-derived CDR1 and CDR2 are LNHDA and SQIVND (reference sequence). CDR3 protein: CASSIPQGNSPLHF. Written as DNA, the CDR3 is TGTGCCAGTAGTATCCCACAGGGCAATTCACCCCTCCACTTT. Together with reference TRBV19 and TRBJ1-6, the CDR3 gives the full variable domain: DGGITQSPKYLFRKEGQNVTLSCEQNLNHDAMYWYRQDPGQGLRLIYYSQIVNDFQKGDIAEGYSVSREKKESFPLTVTSAQKNPTAFYLCASSIPQGNSPLHFGNGTRLTVT.

The chain combines TRBV7-9 with TRBJ2-3; perhaps TRBD2 as D (7 bases). This CDR3 region has 16 residues. CDR1 and CDR2 (germline): SEHNR, FQNEAQ (reference sequence). The V and J ends lost 5 bases and 1 base respectively, with 16 bases between them. The CDR3 region is CASSTRGGQGTDTQYF. CDR3 nucleotide sequence: TGTGCCAGCAGCACTAGGGGGGGCCAAGGCACAGATACGCAGTATTTT.

V usage is TRBV7-6 and J usage is TRBJ1-3; D may be TRBD1 (6 bases). Germline-derived CDR1 and CDR2 are SGHVS and FNYEAQ. The length of the CDR3 is 17 residues. Between the trimmed V and J ends, which lost 1 base and 2 bases, there was a span of 15 bases. The CDR3 here is CASSLELGGLTGNTIYF. The CDR3 bases are TGTGCCAGCAGCTTAGAACTTGGGGGCCTCACTGGAAACACCATATATTTT.

V and J are TRBV19 and TRBJ2-3; 14 bases are shared with TRBD2. The CDR3 consists of 20 residues. V shed 1 base and J 1 base; nucleotides not matched to a gene: 10. Germline CDR1 reads LNHDA; CDR2 reads SQIVND (reference sequence). CDR3 protein: CASSIGGTSGSSGGTDTQYF. The CDR3 nucleotides are TGTGCCAGTAGTATAGGCGGGACTAGCGGGAGTAGTGGGGGCACAGATACGCAGTATTTT.

The chain has TRBV29-1 and TRBJ1-2, with 7 nucleotides matching TRBD1. The germline gives CDR1 SQVTM, CDR2 ANQGSEA. This CDR3 contains 12 residues. V was pared by 4 bases and J by 4 bases, with 3 bases of the junction left unmatched. The CDR3: CSVGQGPYGYTF. For the CDR3, the DNA is TGCAGCGTTGGACAGGGCCCCTATGGCTACACCTTC.

In its sample, this clone was seen once. The CDR3 loop is CASSPLFESADTQYF. CDR3 nucleotides: TGTGCCAGCTCACCCCTCTTTGAGAGTGCAGATACGCAGTATTTT. This chain connects TRBV18 to TRBJ2-3, with unresolved D. Germline V CDR1 and CDR2: KGHSH, LQKENI. This CDR3 contains 15 residues. V dropped 3 bases and J dropped 4 bases, with 14 bases sitting between them. Full variable domain (remainder filled in from reference TRBV18 and TRBJ2-3): NAGVMQNPRHLVRRRGQEARLRCSPMKGHSHVYWYRQLPEEGLKFMVYLQKENIIDESGMPKERFSAEFPKEGPSILRIQQVVRGDSAAYFCASSPLFESADTQYFGPGTRLTVL.

The chain recombines TRBV5-1 with TRBJ2-3; 9 bases match TRBD1. V lost 7 bases, J lost 4 bases, and 7 bases stayed unmatched. CDR3 length: 14 residues. Germline V CDR1 and CDR2: SGHRS, YFSETQ. CDR3 in amino acids: CASLGTGPSDTQYF. CDR3 nucleotide sequence: TGCGCCAGCCTTGGGACAGGGCCCTCAGATACGCAGTATTTT.

The V call is TRBV14, the J call TRBJ2-7, with a tentative D call TRBD1 (6 bases). Trimming left V 4 bases short and J 2 bases short, with 15 bases between. The CDR3 sequence is 15 residues long. Per germline, CDR1 SGHDN and CDR2 FVKESK. Here the CDR3 reads CASSLAGTKTYEQYF. CDR3 coding DNA: TGTGCCAGCAGCCTCGCCGGGACAAAAACCTACGAGCAGTACTTC. The whole variable domain, filled in from reference TRBV14 and TRBJ2-7, reads EAGVTQFPSHSVIEKGQTVTLRCDPISGHDNLYWYRRVMGKEIKFLLHFVKESKQDESGMPNNRFLAERTGGTYSTLKVQPAELEDSGVYFCASSLAGTKTYEQYFGPGTRLTVT.

This clone appeared once. The V gene is TRBV18, the J gene TRBJ1-5; D gene unclear. This CDR3 has 14 amino acids. The germline CDR1 and CDR2 sequences are KGHSH and LQKENI. Trimming removed 4 bases from V and 2 bases from J, with 9 bases in between. CDR3 bases: TGTGCCAGCTCACTGGACTCCGGCAATCAGCCCCAGCATTTT. As protein: CASSLDSGNQPQHF.

V gene TRBV19 combines with J gene TRBJ2-1; possible D gene TRBD2, 5 bases. Trimming left V 5 bases short and J 1 base short, with 21 bases between. This CDR3 has 18 residues. Germline V lookup: CDR1 LNHDA, CDR2 SQIVND (reference sequence). CDR3 DNA: TGTGCCAGTAGTCCCCATCGCGGGCAGGCTTCATCCTACAATGAGCAGTTCTTC. It codes for CASSPHRGQASSYNEQFF.

The J gene is TRBJ2-1, the V gene TRBV9; tentatively, D is TRBD2 (5 bases). This CDR3 has 15 amino acids. From germline, CDR1 is SGDLS and CDR2 YYNGEE. Trimming took 0 bases from V and 2 from J, leaving 9 bases between them. CDR3 coding DNA: TGTGCCAGCAGCGTAGCTAACGGGGCCTACAATGAGCAGTTCTTC. Its translation is CASSVANGAYNEQFF.

The genes are TRBV19 and TRBJ2-5; D is perhaps TRBD2 (7 bases). From germline, CDR1 is LNHDA and CDR2 SQIVND (reference sequence). With 3 bases removed from V and 5 bases from J, the gap between germline ends came to 16 bases. The CDR3 length is 15 residues. CDR3 coding DNA: TGTGCCAGTAGTATCCATAGGGGGGGAAAGGAGACCCAGTACTTC. It translates to CASSIHRGGKETQYF. Full variable domain (rest looked up from reference TRBV19 and TRBJ2-5): DGGITQSPKYLFRKEGQNVTLSCEQNLNHDAMYWYRQDPGQGLRLIYYSQIVNDFQKGDIAEGYSVSREKKESFPLTVTSAQKNPTAFYLCASSIHRGGKETQYFGPGTRLLVL.

The chain is built from TRBV18 and TRBJ2-1; tentative D call: TRBD2 (6 bases). The V and J ends lost 5 bases and 1 base respectively, with 12 bases between them. Looked up from germline, CDR1 is KGHSH and CDR2 is LQKENI. The CDR3 totals 15 residues. The CDR3 nucleotides read TGTGCCAGCTCAGCCGGGGGACTGTCCTACAATGAGCAGTTCTTC. It is translated as CASSAGGLSYNEQFF. The complete variable domain, with remaining parts taken from reference TRBV18 and TRBJ2-1, reads NAGVMQNPRHLVRRRGQEARLRCSPMKGHSHVYWYRQLPEEGLKFMVYLQKENIIDESGMPKERFSAEFPKEGPSILRIQQVVRGDSAAYFCASSAGGLSYNEQFFGPGTRLTVL.

The chain uses TRBV19 and TRBJ1-6; D possibly corresponds to TRBD1 (5 bases). The germline gives CDR1 LNHDA, CDR2 SQIVND (reference sequence). V was trimmed by 1 base and J by 7 bases, leaving 17 bases between them. The CDR3 length is 17 residues. Here the CDR3 reads CASSIVPPGSGNSPLHF. The CDR3 DNA sequence: TGTGCCAGTAGTATAGTCCCCCCAGGGTCCGGGAATTCACCCCTCCACTTT. The full variable domain, rest sourced from reference TRBV19 and TRBJ1-6, is DGGITQSPKYLFRKEGQNVTLSCEQNLNHDAMYWYRQDPGQGLRLIYYSQIVNDFQKGDIAEGYSVSREKKESFPLTVTSAQKNPTAFYLCASSIVPPGSGNSPLHFGNGTRLTVT.